Presented here are 16 T cell receptor beta chains from one specimen sequenced in a study of monozygotic twins with inflammatory bowel disease. For each CDR3 protein, TCRdb gives one entry from its re-call of the 5' RACE reads, without DNA. Across about 160,000 distinct CDR3 sequences, the top ten clones capture approximately 3% of the sample. The sample taken for sequencing was blood. The receptors shown here come from a human donor with ulcerative colitis or Crohn's disease, or a healthy co-twin of an affected twin (not recorded which).

The chain recombines TRBV7-9 with TRBJ2-1; TCRdb outputs TRBD2, but without DNA this stays unchecked. Germline CDR1 SEHNR, CDR2 FQNEAQ (reference sequence). The CDR3 has 14 residues. CDR3 amino acids: CASSPGLVYNEQFF.

The V and J genes are TRBV14 and TRBJ1-1. The germline CDR1 and CDR2 sequences are SGHDN and FVKESK. CDR3 length equals 13 residues. This CDR3 is CASSPQLNTEAFF. The entire variable domain, with the rest obtained from reference TRBV14 and TRBJ1-1, is as follows: EAGVTQFPSHSVIEKGQTVTLRCDPISGHDNLYWYRRVMGKEIKFLLHFVKESKQDESGMPNNRFLAERTGGTYSTLKVQPAELEDSGVYFCASSPQLNTEAFFGQGTRLTVV.

The CDR3 sequence is CASSLAVTSVTGSYEQYF. The genes are TRBV7-2 and TRBJ2-7; the TRBD2 assignment by TCRdb is unverifiable without DNA. CDR1 and CDR2 (germline): SGHTA, FQGNSA. The CDR3 contains 18 residues.

The chain uses TRBV5-1 and TRBJ2-5; TCRdb calls TRBD2, which cannot be checked without DNA. The CDR3 consists of 15 residues. Germline V lookup: CDR1 SGHRS, CDR2 YFSETQ. CDR3 in amino acids: CASSPGLAGSETQYF.

The rearrangement joins TRBV7-2 to TRBJ2-7. This CDR3 is built from 14 residues. Germline-derived CDR1 and CDR2 are SGHTA and FQGNSA. The CDR3 here is CASSLVTVPYEQYF.

The chain is built from TRBV12-3 or TRBV12-4 and TRBJ2-5; TCRdb proposes TRBD1, but this gene call is untestable without DNA. This CDR3 region has 13 residues. The CDR3 spells CASRLGTGVTQYF.

This chain uses TRBV27 with TRBJ1-1; TCRdb names TRBD1, which stays unverified in the absence of DNA. Germline CDR1 reads MNHEY; CDR2 reads SMNVEV (reference sequence). The CDR3 totals 14 residues. This CDR3 is CASTTGGWNTEAFF.

The V gene is TRBV10-3, the J gene TRBJ2-1; the TRBD2 assignment by TCRdb is unverifiable without DNA. The CDR3 is made up of 17 amino acids. Germline CDR1 ENHRY, CDR2 SYGVKD. CDR3 residues: CAISGDPSGRRVNEQFF.

The chain recombines TRBV7-9 with TRBJ2-5. Germline V gene lookup returns CDR1 SEHNR and CDR2 FQNEAQ (reference sequence). This CDR3 has 14 residues. CDR3 in amino acids: CASSLDRDQETQYF.

The J gene is TRBJ1-4, the V gene TRBV20-1. The CDR3 is 14 amino acids. Germline assignment: CDR1 DFQATT and CDR2 SNEGSKA (reference sequence). The chain's CDR3 is CSALSRKSNEKLFF.

The rearrangement links TRBV12-3 or TRBV12-4 to TRBJ2-5; TCRdb indicates TRBD1, and absent DNA this call remains unverified. The CDR3 contains 14 residues. The CDR3: CASSPGRRQETQYF.

The rearrangement uses TRBV20-1 and TRBJ1-3; TCRdb reports TRBD1, a call that lacks DNA to check it against. The germline gives CDR1 DFQATT, CDR2 SNEGSKA (reference sequence). The CDR3 covers 13 residues. The CDR3: CSAFRGSGNTIYF.

The chain is built from TRBV28 and TRBJ2-6; TCRdb indicates TRBD1, and absent DNA this call remains unverified. Germline lookup yields CDR1 MDHEN and CDR2 SYDVKM. This CDR3 contains 16 residues. The CDR3 here is CASTTGDPSGANVLTF.

The chain links TRBV20-1 to TRBJ2-7; TCRdb designates TRBD2, a call that cannot be tested without DNA. Germline-derived CDR1 and CDR2 are DFQATT and SNEGSKA (reference sequence). The CDR3 spans 13 residues. CDR3 residues: CSASPSYGYEQYF.

Here the CDR3 reads CASSLEGQILAKNIQYF. This sequence joins TRBV5-4 and TRBJ2-4; TCRdb calls TRBD1, which cannot be checked without DNA. CDR1 SGHNT and CDR2 YYREEE come from the germline V gene (reference sequence). The CDR3 has 17 residues.

V and J are TRBV9 and TRBJ1-2; TCRdb selects TRBD1, and the lack of DNA leaves this call unchecked. This CDR3 has 14 amino acids. Germline V gene data show CDR1 as SGDLS and CDR2 as YYNGEE. CDR3 sequence: CASSAGTGVGGYTF.